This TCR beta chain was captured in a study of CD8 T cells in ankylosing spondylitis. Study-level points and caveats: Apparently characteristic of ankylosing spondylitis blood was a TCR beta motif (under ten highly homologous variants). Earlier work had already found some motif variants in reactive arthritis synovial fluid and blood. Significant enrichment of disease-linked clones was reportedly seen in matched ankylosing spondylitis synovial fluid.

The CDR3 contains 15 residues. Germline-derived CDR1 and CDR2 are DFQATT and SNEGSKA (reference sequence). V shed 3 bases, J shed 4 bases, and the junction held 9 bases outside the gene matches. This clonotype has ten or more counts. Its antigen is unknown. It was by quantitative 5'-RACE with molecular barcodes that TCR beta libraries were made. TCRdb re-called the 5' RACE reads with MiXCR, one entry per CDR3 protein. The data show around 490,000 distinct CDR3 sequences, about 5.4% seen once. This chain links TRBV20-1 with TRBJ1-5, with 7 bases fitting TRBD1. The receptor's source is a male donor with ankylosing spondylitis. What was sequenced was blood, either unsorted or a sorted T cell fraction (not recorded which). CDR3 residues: CSASRNRGGNQPQHF. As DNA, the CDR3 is TGCAGTGCTAGTAGAAACAGGGGCGGGAATCAGCCCCAGCATTTT.